This record covers a single T cell receptor beta chain. The CDR3 contains 13 residues. The ends were cut back, 9 bases at V and 5 bases at J, with 13 bases in the middle. Germline CDR1 MNHNS, CDR2 SASEGT. Unique molecular identifiers tagged the TCRbeta library. TCRdb processed the PCR reads anew with MiXCR; each CDR3 protein has one entry. The table records about 500,000 distinct CDR3 sequences, approximately 32% of them present only once. This record comes from a study of T-cell reconstitution after alpha-beta-depleted transplantation in children. Material: PBMCs from the stem cell graft donor, obtained from the stem cell graft. This clonotype originated in a human donor who donated a stem cell graft to a child with aplastic anemia. The chain employs TRBV6-1 and TRBJ2-2, with a weak D call TRBD1 (6 bases). In DNA form, the CDR3 reads TGTGCCAGTGAGAACAGGGAAACCGGGGAGCTGTTTTTT. Amino acids: CASENRETGELFF.